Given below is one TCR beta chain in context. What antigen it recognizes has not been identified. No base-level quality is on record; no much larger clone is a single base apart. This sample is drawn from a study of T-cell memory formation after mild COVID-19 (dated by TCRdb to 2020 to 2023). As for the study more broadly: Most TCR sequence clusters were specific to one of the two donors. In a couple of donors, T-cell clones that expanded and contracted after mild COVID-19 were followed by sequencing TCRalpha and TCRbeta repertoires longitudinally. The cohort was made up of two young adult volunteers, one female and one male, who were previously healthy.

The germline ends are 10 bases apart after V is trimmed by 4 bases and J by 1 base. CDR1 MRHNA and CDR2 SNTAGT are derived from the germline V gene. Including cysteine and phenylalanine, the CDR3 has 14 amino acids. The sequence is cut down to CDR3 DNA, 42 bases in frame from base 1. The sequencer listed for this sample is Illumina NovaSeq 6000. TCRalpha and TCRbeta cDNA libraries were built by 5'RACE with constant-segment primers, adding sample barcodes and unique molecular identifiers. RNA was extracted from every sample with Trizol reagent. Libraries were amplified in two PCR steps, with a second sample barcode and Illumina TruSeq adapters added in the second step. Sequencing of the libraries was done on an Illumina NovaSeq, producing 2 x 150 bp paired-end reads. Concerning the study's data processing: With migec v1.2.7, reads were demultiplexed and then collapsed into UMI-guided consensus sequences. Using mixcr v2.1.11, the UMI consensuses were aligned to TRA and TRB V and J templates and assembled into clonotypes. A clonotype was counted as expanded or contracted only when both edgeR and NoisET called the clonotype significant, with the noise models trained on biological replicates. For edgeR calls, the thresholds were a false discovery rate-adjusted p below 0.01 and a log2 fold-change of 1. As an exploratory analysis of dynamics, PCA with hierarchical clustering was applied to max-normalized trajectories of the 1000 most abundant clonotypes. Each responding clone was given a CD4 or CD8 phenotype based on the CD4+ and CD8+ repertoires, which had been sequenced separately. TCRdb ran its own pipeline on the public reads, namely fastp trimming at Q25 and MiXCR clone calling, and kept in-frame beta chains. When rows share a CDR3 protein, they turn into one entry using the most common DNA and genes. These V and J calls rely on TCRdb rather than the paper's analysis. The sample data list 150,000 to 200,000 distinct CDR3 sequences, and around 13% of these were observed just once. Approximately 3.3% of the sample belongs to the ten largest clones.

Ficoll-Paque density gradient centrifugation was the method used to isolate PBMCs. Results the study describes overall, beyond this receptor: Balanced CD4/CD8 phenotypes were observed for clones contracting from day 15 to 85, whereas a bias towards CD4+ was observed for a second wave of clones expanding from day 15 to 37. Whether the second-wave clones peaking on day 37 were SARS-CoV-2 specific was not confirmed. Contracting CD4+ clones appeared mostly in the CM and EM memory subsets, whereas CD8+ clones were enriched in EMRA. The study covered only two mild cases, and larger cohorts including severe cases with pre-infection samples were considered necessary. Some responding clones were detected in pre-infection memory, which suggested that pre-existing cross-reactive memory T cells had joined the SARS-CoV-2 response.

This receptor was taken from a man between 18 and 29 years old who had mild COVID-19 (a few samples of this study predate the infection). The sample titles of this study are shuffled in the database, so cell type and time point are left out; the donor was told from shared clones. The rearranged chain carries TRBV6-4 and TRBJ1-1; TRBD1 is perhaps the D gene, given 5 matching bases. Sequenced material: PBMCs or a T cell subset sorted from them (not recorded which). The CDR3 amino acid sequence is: CASSVTGGNTEAFF. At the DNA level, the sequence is TGTGCCAGCAGTGTCACCGGGGGGAACACTGAAGCTTTCTTT.